The source of this T cell receptor (beta chain) is a study of blood T cell repertoires in COVID-19. Study-level information: Researchers got acute and convalescent COVID-19 samples from the United States, Italy and Spain. In each case, the material was cDNA or gDNA derived from T cells, B-cell-depleted T cells, or PBMCs.

Per the original methods: It was from reference gene primer amplification that nucleated cell counts were estimated. Assay used: immunoSEQ multiplex PCR; TCRdb lists only in-frame clones, some missing. Clone size and V and J calls were adopted from that table, with D and trimming inferred from the DNA. The table lists just under 250,000 clones, roughly 86% of them singletons. The V end was cut by 7 bases, the J end by 2 bases, with 14 bases between. The CDR3 contains 13 residues. Germline V CDR1 and CDR2: GTSNPN, SVGIG (reference sequence). Sequencing used peripheral blood. The J gene is TRBJ1-2, the V gene TRBV30; TRBD1 is a possible D gene (6 bases). The receptor's source is a woman aged 25 to 39 who had recovered from COVID-19. The CDR3 nucleotides read TGTGCCTTACAGGGAGCTGTCAACTATGGCTACACCTTC. This sequence encodes CALQGAVNYGYTF.